The sequence of this TCR beta chain was determined in a study of graft-versus-host responses after intestinal transplantation. Turning to the study itself: For two to four years after anti-thymocyte globulin induction, all recipients took tacrolimus and steroids. Study-wide results and caveats: Levels of circulating GvH clones at their peak were associated with early post-transplant HvG declines. GvH clones occurred in recipient marrow; some first appeared in ileum or blood.

Assay used: immunoSEQ multiplex PCR; TCRdb lists only in-frame clones, some missing. The sample consists of 95,000 or so clones, around 90% of them appearing once. J was trimmed by 4 bases and V by 6 bases; bases with no gene match: 11. This CDR3 region has 15 residues. Looked up from germline, CDR1 is MNHEY and CDR2 is SVGAGI. Regarding this clone: Its antigen is unknown.

Material: PBMCs, obtained around 450 days after intestinal transplant. The TCR comes from a human patient who received an intestinal transplant, so some T cells may come from the graft donor. This chain links TRBV6-5 with TRBJ2-7; 8 bases agree with TRBD1. CDR3 sequence reads: CASRRDPGGLYEQYF. In DNA form, the CDR3 reads TGTGCCAGCAGACGAGACCCAGGGGGCTTGTACGAGCAGTACTTC.